This entry concerns a single T cell receptor (beta chain). The antigen is undetermined. The CDR3 length is 16 residues. These data originate in a study of regulatory and conventional T cells in RAG deficiency. Study conclusions and caveats: Other subsets showed approximately 10-fold reductions, but Treg unique TCR beta sequences fell 95 to 100-fold in these patients. Omenn patients showed >75% Treg-Tconv overlap and shorter CDR3 lengths.

Genomic DNA came from blood regulatory T cells gated CD4+ CD25-high CD127-low. The method was immunoSEQ multiplex PCR; TCRdb's version includes in-frame clones alone and lacks a portion of them. The sample lists roughly 29,000 clones, about 90% seen once, with roughly 0.74% in the top ten. The data were also submitted as part of a second study, on regulatory T cells. That source notes: Primers: 52 TRBV forward and 13 TRBJ reverse. In patients, unique TRB V-J pairs were restricted and V/J usage skewed, especially in Tregs.

The clonotype originates from a human donor in good health. The sample taken for sequencing was Tregs sorted from blood. The chain couples TRBV12-2 to TRBJ1-5. TRBV12-2 is a documented pseudogene. The CDR3 loop reads CASRLGAGAGIQPQHF. The CDR3 bases are TGTGCAAGTCGCTTAGGGGCCGGGGCTGGAATACAGCCCCAGCATTTT.